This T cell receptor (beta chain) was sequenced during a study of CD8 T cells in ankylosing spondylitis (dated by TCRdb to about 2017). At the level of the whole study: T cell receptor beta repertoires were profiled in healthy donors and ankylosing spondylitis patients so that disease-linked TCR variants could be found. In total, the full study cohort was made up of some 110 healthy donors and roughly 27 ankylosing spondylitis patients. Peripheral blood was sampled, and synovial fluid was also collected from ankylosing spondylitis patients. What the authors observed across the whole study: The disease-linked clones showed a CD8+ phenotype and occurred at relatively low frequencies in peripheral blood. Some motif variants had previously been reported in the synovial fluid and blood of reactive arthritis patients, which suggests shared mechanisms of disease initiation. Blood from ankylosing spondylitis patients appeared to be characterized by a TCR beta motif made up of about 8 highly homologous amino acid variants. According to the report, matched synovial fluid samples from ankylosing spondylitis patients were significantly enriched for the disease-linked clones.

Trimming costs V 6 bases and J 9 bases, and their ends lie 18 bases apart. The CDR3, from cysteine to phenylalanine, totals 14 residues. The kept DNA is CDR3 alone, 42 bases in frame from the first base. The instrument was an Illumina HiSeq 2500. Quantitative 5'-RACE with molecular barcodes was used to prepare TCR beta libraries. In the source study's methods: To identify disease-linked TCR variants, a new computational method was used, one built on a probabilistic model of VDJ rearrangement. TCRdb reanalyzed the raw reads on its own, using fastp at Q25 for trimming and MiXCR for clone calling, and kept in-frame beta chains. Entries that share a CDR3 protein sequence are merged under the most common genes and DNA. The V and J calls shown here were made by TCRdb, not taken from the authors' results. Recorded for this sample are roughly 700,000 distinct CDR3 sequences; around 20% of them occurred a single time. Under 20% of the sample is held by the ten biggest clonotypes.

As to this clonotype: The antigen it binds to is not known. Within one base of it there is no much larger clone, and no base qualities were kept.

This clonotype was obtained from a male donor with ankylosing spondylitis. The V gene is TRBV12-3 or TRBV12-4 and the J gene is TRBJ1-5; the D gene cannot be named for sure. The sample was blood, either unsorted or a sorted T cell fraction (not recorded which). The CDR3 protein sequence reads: CASSPRNRVLPQHF. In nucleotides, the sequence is TGTGCCAGCAGCCCGAGGAACCGCGTGCTGCCCCAGCATTTT.